Listed below are T cell receptor beta chains from one sample, sequenced in a study of T-cell reconstitution after alpha-beta-depleted transplantation in children. One entry per CDR3 protein, called by TCRdb with MiXCR from the PCR reads. The sample yields about 230,000 distinct CDR3 sequences, around 8.9% seen once. This specimen consisted of PBMCs from the stem cell graft donor, obtained from the stem cell graft. Every receptor here comes from a human donor who donated a stem cell graft to a child with SCID. Both conserved end residues are part of each CDR3. A D gene is named only where the DNA matches it firmly. Some rows mark clone size as missing; the rest say once, few, many or name a class of expanded clone.

D gene,J gene,clone size,V gene,CDR3 protein,CDR3 DNA
-,TRBJ1-1,-,TRBV18,CASSQSGIGNTEAFF,TGTGCCAGCTCACAGTCAGGGATTGGGAACACTGAAGCTTTCTTT
-,TRBJ1-1,many,TRBV7-2,CASSLDLFRGRAAFF,TGTGCCAGCAGCTTAGATCTATTCAGAGGGAGAGCGGCTTTCTTT
TRBD1,TRBJ2-7,many,TRBV5-1,CASSSQGQVSYEQYF,TGCGCCAGCAGCTCCCAAGGACAGGTCTCCTACGAGCAGTACTTC
-,TRBJ1-6,many,TRBV5-1,CASSLDLSPLHF,TGCGCCAGCAGCCTGGACCTTTCACCCCTCCACTTT
-,TRBJ2-2,many,TRBV20-1,CSARDGSSNTGELFF,TGCAGTGCTAGAGACGGTTCGAGTAACACCGGGGAGCTGTTTTTT
TRBD1,TRBJ1-2,many,TRBV4-2,CASSQERTGEYGYTF,TGTGCCAGCAGCCAAGAACGGACAGGGGAATATGGCTACACCTTC
-,TRBJ1-4,many,TRBV25-1,CASSDQTKRTEKLFF,TGTGCCAGCAGTGACCAGACAAAAAGGACTGAAAAACTGTTTTTT
-,TRBJ1-2,many,TRBV20-1,CSATPGVNYGYTF,TGCAGTGCTACCCCCGGGGTTAACTATGGCTACACCTTC
-,TRBJ2-5,many,TRBV7-2,CASSPLTARLQETQYF,TGTGCCAGCAGCCCGCTGACCGCACGACTCCAAGAGACCCAGTACTTC
-,TRBJ2-6,many,TRBV20-1,CSARGTTIGANVLTF,TGCAGTGCTAGAGGAACCACGATTGGGGCCAACGTCCTGACTTTC
-,TRBJ1-6,many,TRBV5-1,CASSGDPSNSPLHF,TGCGCCAGCAGCGGGGACCCATCCAATTCACCCCTCCACTTT
TRBD1,TRBJ2-7,many,TRBV5-1,CASSLAGTGGSYEQYF,TGCGCCAGCAGCTTGGCCGGAACAGGGGGCTCCTACGAGCAGTACTTC
-,TRBJ2-7,many,TRBV5-1,CASSLAYREAYEQYF,TGCGCCAGCAGCTTGGCCTACAGGGAAGCCTACGAGCAGTACTTC
-,TRBJ1-2,many,TRBV9,CASSPRTPATYGYTF,TGTGCCAGCAGCCCCCGAACCCCCGCCACCTATGGCTACACCTTC
TRBD1,TRBJ1-5,-,TRBV4-2,CASSQMGDSPQPQHF,TGTGCCAGCAGCCAAATGGGGGACAGCCCCCAGCCCCAGCATTTT
TRBD1,TRBJ2-3,many,TRBV6-1,CASSALTGSALTDTQYF,TGTGCCAGCAGTGCGCTGACAGGGAGTGCCCTCACAGATACGCAGTATTTT
-,TRBJ2-5,many,TRBV20-1,CSGPTQGIKETQYF,TGCAGTGGACCCACCCAGGGTATCAAAGAGACCCAGTACTTC
-,TRBJ2-1,many,TRBV5-1,CASSADLPYKDEQFF,TGCGCCAGCAGCGCGGACCTTCCCTACAAGGATGAGCAGTTCTTC
-,TRBJ2-1,many,TRBV5-6,CASSLLKVSSYNEQFF,TGTGCCAGCAGCTTGCTCAAGGTGAGCTCCTACAATGAGCAGTTCTTC
TRBD2,TRBJ2-1,many,TRBV12-3/TRBV12-4,CASSSGTSPLIDEQFF,TGTGCCAGCAGTTCCGGGACTAGCCCTTTGATAGATGAGCAGTTCTTC
-,TRBJ1-1,many,TRBV7-9,CASSLALTGFMNTEAFF,TGTGCCAGCAGCTTAGCGTTGACCGGATTCATGAACACTGAAGCTTTCTTT
-,TRBJ2-5,many,TRBV5-1,CASSLAPGLQETQYF,TGCGCCAGCAGCTTGGCCCCGGGATTGCAAGAGACCCAGTACTTC
TRBD1,TRBJ2-7,many,TRBV4-3,CASSPGTGKTYEQYF,TGCGCCAGCAGCCCTGGGACAGGGAAAACCTACGAGCAGTACTTC
-,TRBJ1-2,many,TRBV5-6,CASSSPSGVLGGYTF,TGTGCCAGCAGCTCGCCGAGTGGAGTATTAGGTGGCTACACCTTC
TRBD1,TRBJ2-1,many,TRBV7-2,CASSTLWDRGDNEQFF,TGTGCCAGCAGCACTCTCTGGGACAGGGGGGATAATGAGCAGTTCTTC
TRBD1,TRBJ2-7,once,TRBV6-4,CASSPRDRGTRRYTYEQYF,TGTGCCAGCAGTCCTCGAGACAGGGGAACGAGGCGGTACACCTACGAGCAGTACTTC
-,TRBJ2-5,-,TRBV2,CASSLTWSQETQYF,TGTGCCAGCAGCCTAACGTGGAGCCAAGAGACCCAGTACTTC
TRBD1,TRBJ2-1,many,TRBV6-2/TRBV6-3,CASSFRTGGFEQFF,TGTGCCAGCAGTTTCCGGACAGGGGGTTTCGAGCAGTTCTTC
-,TRBJ2-3,-,TRBV7-3,CASSGMSSVSTQYF,TGTGCCAGCAGCGGGATGTCTAGCGTATCGACGCAGTATTTT
TRBD1,TRBJ1-1,many,TRBV5-1,CASSLTGASTEAFF,TGCGCCAGCAGCTTGACAGGGGCAAGCACTGAAGCTTTCTTT
TRBD1,TRBJ1-3,-,TRBV7-9,CASSSPDRGGNTIYF,TGTGCCAGCAGCTCCCCGGACAGGGGGGGAAACACCATATATTTT
-,TRBJ1-1,few,TRBV11-2,CASSLERGDPDTEAFF,TGTGCCAGCAGCTTAGAAAGGGGGGATCCGGACACTGAAGCTTTCTTT
-,TRBJ2-1,many,TRBV6-1,CASMDHSKHNEQFF,TGTGCCAGTATGGACCACTCTAAACACAATGAGCAGTTCTTC
-,TRBJ1-4,many,TRBV28,CASSLGINLEGYEKLFF,TGTGCCAGCAGTTTGGGGATTAACCTGGAAGGGTATGAAAAACTGTTTTTT
TRBD1,TRBJ1-1,-,TRBV28,CASITGAGGTEAFF,TGTGCCAGCATTACAGGGGCAGGGGGCACTGAAGCTTTCTTT
TRBD2,TRBJ2-1,many,TRBV7-8,CASSLGTSGVGIF,TGTGCCAGCAGCTTAGGGACTAGCGGGGTTGGGATCTTC
TRBD1,TRBJ1-2,many,TRBV7-9,CASSPKATGYRDGYTF,TGTGCCAGCAGCCCAAAAGCGACAGGGTATAGGGATGGCTACACCTTC
-,TRBJ1-2,-,TRBV5-1,CASSPAGSDYGYTF,TGCGCCAGCAGTCCCGCGGGCTCAGACTATGGCTACACCTTC